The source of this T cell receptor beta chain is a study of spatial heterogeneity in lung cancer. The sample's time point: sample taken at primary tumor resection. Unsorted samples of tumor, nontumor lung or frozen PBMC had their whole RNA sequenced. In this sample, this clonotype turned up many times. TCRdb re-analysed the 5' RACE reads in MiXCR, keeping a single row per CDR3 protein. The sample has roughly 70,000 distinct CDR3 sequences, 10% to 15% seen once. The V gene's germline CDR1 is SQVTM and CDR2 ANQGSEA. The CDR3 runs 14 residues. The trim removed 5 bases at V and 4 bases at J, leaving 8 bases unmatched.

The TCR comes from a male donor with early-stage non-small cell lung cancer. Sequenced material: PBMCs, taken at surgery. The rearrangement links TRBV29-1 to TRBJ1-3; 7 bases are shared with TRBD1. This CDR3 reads CSVYYRGSGNTIYF. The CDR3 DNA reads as TGCAGCGTTTACTACAGGGGATCCGGAAACACCATATATTTT.